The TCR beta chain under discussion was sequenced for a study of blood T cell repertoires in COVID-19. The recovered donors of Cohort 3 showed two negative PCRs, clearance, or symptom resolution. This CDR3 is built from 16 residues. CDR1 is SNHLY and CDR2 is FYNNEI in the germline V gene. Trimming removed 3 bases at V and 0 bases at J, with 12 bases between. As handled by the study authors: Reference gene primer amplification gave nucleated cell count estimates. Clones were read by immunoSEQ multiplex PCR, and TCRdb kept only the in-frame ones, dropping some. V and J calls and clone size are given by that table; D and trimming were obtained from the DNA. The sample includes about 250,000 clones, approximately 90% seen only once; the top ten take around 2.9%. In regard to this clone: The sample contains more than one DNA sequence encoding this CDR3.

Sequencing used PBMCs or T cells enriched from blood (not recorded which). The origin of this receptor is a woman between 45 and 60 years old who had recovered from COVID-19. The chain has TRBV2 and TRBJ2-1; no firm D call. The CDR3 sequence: CASSDLGASSYNEQFF. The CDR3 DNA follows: TGTGCCAGCAGTGATCTAGGTGCTAGCTCCTACAATGAGCAGTTCTTC.